The following is a T cell receptor (beta chain) sequence with its context. The antigen is unknown. The sample originates from a study of cytomegalovirus exposure and HLA in healthy donors. Study-wide results and caveats: In a later analysis, specific HLA alleles were associated with 15,000 to 20,000 TCR beta sequences at a 0.05 false discovery rate. Later analysis suggested links between common viral pathogens and several top significant clusters. Diagnosis of cytomegalovirus status made by the classifier reportedly showed high specificity and sensitivity.

The V gene's germline CDR1 is MNHNS and CDR2 SASEGT. The length of the CDR3 is 14 residues. The J segment lost 8 bases and the V segment lost 6 bases, leaving 10 bases of the junction unmatched. PCR involved 60 Vbeta and 13 Jbeta primers. Method: immunoSEQ multiplex PCR; TCRdb's copy keeps in-frame clones and lacks some. The table shows some 120,000 clones, with about 80% occurring only once. The specimen sequenced was PBMCs. The source of this sequence is a man aged 18 to 35 in good health and CMV-seronegative. The chain joins TRBV6-1 to TRBJ1-3; 7 nucleotides match TRBD1. The CDR3 DNA reads TGTGCCAGCAGGACAGGGAATAACGGAGACACCATATATTTT. Protein product: CASRTGNNGDTIYF.